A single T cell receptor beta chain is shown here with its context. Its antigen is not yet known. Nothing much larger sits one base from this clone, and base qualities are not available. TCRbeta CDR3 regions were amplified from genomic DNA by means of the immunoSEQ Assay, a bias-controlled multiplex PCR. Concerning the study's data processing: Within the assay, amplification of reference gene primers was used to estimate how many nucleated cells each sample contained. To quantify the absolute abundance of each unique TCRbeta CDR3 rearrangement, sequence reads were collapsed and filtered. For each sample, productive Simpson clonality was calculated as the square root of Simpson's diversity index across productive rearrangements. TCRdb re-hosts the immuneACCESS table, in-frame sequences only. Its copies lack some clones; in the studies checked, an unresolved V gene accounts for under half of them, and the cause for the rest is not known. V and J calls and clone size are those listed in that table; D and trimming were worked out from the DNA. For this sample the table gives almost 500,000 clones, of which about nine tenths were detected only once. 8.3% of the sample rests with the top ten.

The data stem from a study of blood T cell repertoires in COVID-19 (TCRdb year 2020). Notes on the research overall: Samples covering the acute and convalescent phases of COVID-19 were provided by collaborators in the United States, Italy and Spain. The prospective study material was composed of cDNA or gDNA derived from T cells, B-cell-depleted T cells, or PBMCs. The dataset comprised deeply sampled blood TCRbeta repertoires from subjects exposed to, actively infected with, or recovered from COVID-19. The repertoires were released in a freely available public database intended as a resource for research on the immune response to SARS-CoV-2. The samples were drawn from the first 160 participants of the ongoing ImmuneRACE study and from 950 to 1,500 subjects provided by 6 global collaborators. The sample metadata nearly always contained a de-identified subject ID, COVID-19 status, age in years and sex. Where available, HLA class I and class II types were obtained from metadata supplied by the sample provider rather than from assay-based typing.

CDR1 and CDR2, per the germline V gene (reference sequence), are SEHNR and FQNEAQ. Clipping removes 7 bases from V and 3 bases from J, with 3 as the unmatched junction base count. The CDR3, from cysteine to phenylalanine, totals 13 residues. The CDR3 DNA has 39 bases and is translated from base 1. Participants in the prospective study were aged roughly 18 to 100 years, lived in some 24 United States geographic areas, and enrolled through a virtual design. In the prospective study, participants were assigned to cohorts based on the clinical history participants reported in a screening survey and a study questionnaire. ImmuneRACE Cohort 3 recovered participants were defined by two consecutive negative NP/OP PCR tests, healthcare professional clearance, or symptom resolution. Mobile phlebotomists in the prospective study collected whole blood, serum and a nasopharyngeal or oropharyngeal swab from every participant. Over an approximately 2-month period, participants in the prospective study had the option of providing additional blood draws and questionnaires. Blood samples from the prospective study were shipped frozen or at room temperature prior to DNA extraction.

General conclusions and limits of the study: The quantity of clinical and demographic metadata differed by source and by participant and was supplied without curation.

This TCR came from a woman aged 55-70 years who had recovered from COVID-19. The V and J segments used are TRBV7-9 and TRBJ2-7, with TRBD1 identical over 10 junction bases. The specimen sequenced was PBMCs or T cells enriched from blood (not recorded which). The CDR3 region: CASTGTGVYEQYF. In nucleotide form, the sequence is TGTGCCAGCACCGGGACAGGGGTCTACGAGCAGTACTTC.